The 7 T cell receptor beta chains listed next were all sequenced from one sample in a study of CD8 T cells in ankylosing spondylitis. TCRdb reanalysed the 5' RACE reads using MiXCR and keeps one entry per CDR3 protein. The table lists under 450,000 distinct CDR3 sequences, roughly 20% of them singletons. Sequences were obtained from blood, either unsorted or a sorted T cell fraction (not recorded which). The receptors here all came from a male donor with ankylosing spondylitis or in good health (not recorded which).

The J gene is TRBJ2-7, the V gene TRBV4-1; D is possibly TRBD1 (5 bases). The V gene's germline CDR1 is MGHRA and CDR2 YSYEKL. The CDR3 extends over 14 amino acids. Trimming removed 6 bases from V and 4 bases from J, with 16 bases in between. The CDR3 DNA is TGCGCCAGCAGGTCAGACAGCTTGGGGTACGAGCAGTACTTC. Its translation is CASRSDSLGYEQYF.

A few counts support this clonotype. The V and J genes are TRBV12-3 or TRBV12-4 and TRBJ2-3; 11 bases match TRBD2. This CDR3 is built from 16 residues. The trim removed 7 bases at V and 2 bases at J, leaving 8 bases unmatched. CDR3 DNA sequence: TGTGCCAGCATCAGTCCTAGCGGGGGGCCCACAGATACGCAGTATTTT. Its protein is CASISPSGGPTDTQYF.

The J gene is TRBJ2-3, the V gene TRBV12-3 or TRBV12-4; TRBD2 is a possible D gene (5 bases). The V end was cut by 2 bases, the J end by 5 bases, with 11 bases between. CDR3 length: 14 amino acids. The CDR3 DNA reads TGTGCCAGCAGTTTAAGACTGGCGGGAGATACGCAGTATTTT. It specifies CASSLRLAGDTQYF.

The V and J genes are TRBV6-5 and TRBJ2-3; D gene ambiguous. The CDR3 loop spans 13 amino acids. V dropped 1 base and J dropped 5 bases, with 7 bases sitting between them. Germline lookup yields CDR1 MNHEY and CDR2 SVGAGI. CDR3 protein: CASSYYPGDTQYF. In DNA, the CDR3 is TGTGCCAGCAGTTACTATCCGGGAGATACGCAGTATTTT.

The rearrangement joins TRBV7-9 to TRBJ2-5; TRBD1 is a possible D gene (7 bases). Trimming removed 5 bases from V and 2 bases from J, with 12 bases in between. The germline V gene encodes CDR1 SEHNR and CDR2 FQNEAQ (reference sequence). CDR3 length: 14 amino acids. The CDR3 sequence is CASSGRDRQETQYF. CDR3 bases: TGTGCCAGCAGCGGGCGGGACAGACAAGAGACCCAGTACTTC.

This clonotype was counted a few times. This chain links TRBV12-3 or TRBV12-4 with TRBJ2-7, with 7 bases fitting TRBD1. With 6 bases clipped from V and 0 bases from J, the junction kept 11 bases outside the gene matches. The length of the CDR3 is 16 residues. The CDR3 reads CASSVDRDRGSYEQYF. As DNA, the CDR3 is TGTGCCAGCAGCGTAGACAGGGACCGAGGCTCCTACGAGCAGTACTTC.

The rearrangement links TRBV4-1 to TRBJ1-2; 7 bases fit TRBD1. This CDR3 has 15 residues. Germline V CDR1 and CDR2: MGHRA, YSYEKL. Trimming at V came to 0 bases and at J to 4 bases, leaving 5 bases not matched to a gene. The CDR3 spells CASSQDRQGGYGYTF. CDR3 DNA sequence: TGCGCCAGCAGCCAAGATCGACAGGGTGGCTATGGCTACACCTTC.